These T cell receptor beta chains were read from a single sample in a study of T cell responses to AZD1222 COVID-19 vaccine. Sequenced by immunoSEQ multiplex PCR; TCRdb stores in-frame clones only, minus some. The sample records approximately 28,000 clones, around 89% being singletons. The specimen comprised peripheral blood, sampled 28 days after the second AZD1222 dose. These TCRs come from an adult who received the AZD1222 COVID-19 vaccine. Each CDR3 is given with its conserved first and last residue.

v_call: TRBV6-5; j_call: TRBJ2-5; cdr3_aa: CASSRGGSQETQYF
v_call: TRBV5-1; j_call: TRBJ2-3; cdr3_aa: CASSKGQRDTQYF
v_call: TRBV5-1; j_call: TRBJ2-7; cdr3_aa: CASSLAKGTGLYEQYF
v_call: TRBV19; j_call: TRBJ1-1; cdr3_aa: CASSIFSSVSEAFF
v_call: TRBV27; j_call: TRBJ2-1; cdr3_aa: CASSLGGNEQFF
v_call: TRBV9; j_call: TRBJ2-2; cdr3_aa: CASSPRTGANTGELFF
v_call: TRBV7-2; j_call: TRBJ1-2; cdr3_aa: CASSPMTSGGYGYTF
v_call: TRBV30; j_call: TRBJ2-1; cdr3_aa: CAWRRTGGLPFF
v_call: TRBV9; j_call: TRBJ1-5; cdr3_aa: CASSVGVDIGNQPQHF
v_call: TRBV19; j_call: TRBJ2-5; cdr3_aa: CASSIDPAGQETQYF
v_call: TRBV7-9; j_call: TRBJ1-2; cdr3_aa: CASSQPGTDYGYTF
v_call: TRBV7-9; j_call: TRBJ1-1; cdr3_aa: CASSSDRGNMNTEAFF
v_call: TRBV19; j_call: TRBJ2-7; cdr3_aa: CASSIVLGGEQYF
v_call: TRBV11-2; j_call: TRBJ2-7; cdr3_aa: CASRFLTGRSSYEQYF
v_call: TRBV19; j_call: TRBJ1-6; cdr3_aa: CASSIQDGSPLHF
v_call: TRBV28; j_call: TRBJ1-2; cdr3_aa: CASSIGDRDGYTF
v_call: TRBV5-4; j_call: TRBJ1-2; cdr3_aa: CASSPGRQGAEGYGYTF
v_call: TRBV6-1; j_call: TRBJ1-6; cdr3_aa: CASSEEDSYSPLHF
v_call: TRBV15; j_call: TRBJ1-5; cdr3_aa: CATSRDPRAGNQPQHF
v_call: TRBV28; j_call: TRBJ1-1; cdr3_aa: CASKGTGPGTEAFF
v_call: TRBV6-2/TRBV6-3; j_call: TRBJ2-7; cdr3_aa: CASSSELAGKSGEQYF
v_call: TRBV18; j_call: TRBJ1-2; cdr3_aa: CASSPDGINGYTF
v_call: TRBV5-1; j_call: TRBJ2-7; cdr3_aa: CASSLDPTGPYEQYF
v_call: TRBV6-5; j_call: TRBJ1-1; cdr3_aa: CASRRGGDTEAFF
v_call: TRBV5-4; j_call: TRBJ2-5; cdr3_aa: CASRNVGGRGETQYF
v_call: TRBV28; j_call: TRBJ2-7; cdr3_aa: CASRQGTGASYEQYF
v_call: TRBV19; j_call: TRBJ2-6; cdr3_aa: CASTSRVGGTGANVLTF
v_call: TRBV7-2; j_call: TRBJ1-1; cdr3_aa: CASSLGGAPNTEAFF
v_call: TRBV7-6; j_call: TRBJ2-7; cdr3_aa: CASSSQGGPFTEQYF
v_call: TRBV7-8; j_call: TRBJ1-5; cdr3_aa: CASSYNQGLGQPQHF
v_call: TRBV27; j_call: TRBJ2-7; cdr3_aa: CASLAGLPYEQYF
v_call: TRBV19; j_call: TRBJ1-4; cdr3_aa: CASSSDRGPGKLFF
v_call: TRBV14; j_call: TRBJ1-5; cdr3_aa: CASSDIGQPQHF
v_call: TRBV11-3; j_call: TRBJ2-1; cdr3_aa: CASSPWTGEQFF
v_call: TRBV12-3/TRBV12-4; j_call: TRBJ1-6; cdr3_aa: CASSVRGDSPLHF
v_call: TRBV27; j_call: TRBJ1-2; cdr3_aa: CASSLYPGPSNYGYTF
v_call: TRBV12-3/TRBV12-4; j_call: TRBJ1-2; cdr3_aa: CASSISGTENDTF
v_call: TRBV5-1; j_call: TRBJ2-7; cdr3_aa: CASSLALNYEQYF
v_call: TRBV19; j_call: TRBJ1-2; cdr3_aa: CASSIDLWGGYTF
v_call: TRBV14; j_call: TRBJ2-1; cdr3_aa: CASSLLRRDEQFF
v_call: TRBV6-5; j_call: TRBJ2-7; cdr3_aa: CASSFSRGSYEQYF